This T cell receptor beta chain is from a study of blood T cell repertoires in COVID-19. Across the whole study: Acute and convalescent COVID-19 specimens originated in the United States, Italy and Spain. The cDNA or gDNA used as material had been derived from T cells, B-cell-depleted T cells, or PBMCs.

This CDR3 has 15 residues. V lost 1 base and J lost 0, with 9 bases in between. Germline CDR1 KGHSH, CDR2 LQKENI. The authors' processing: For nucleated cells, counts were estimated from reference gene primer amplification. Using immunoSEQ multiplex PCR, the repertoire was profiled, and TCRdb retains in-frame clones only, with some absent. The V and J calls and clone size are taken from that table; D and trimming were inferred from the DNA. Among approximately 16,000 clones listed, about 88% were seen once. The chain recombines TRBV18 with TRBJ1-1, with D hard to call. Input material: peripheral blood. This clonotype was sampled from an elderly man with acute or convalescent COVID-19. The CDR3 bases are TGTGCCAGCTCACCACTCACCGGGGTGAACACTGAAGCTTTCTTT. It codes for CASSPLTGVNTEAFF. The full variable domain, in which reference TRBV18 and TRBJ1-1 provide the parts outside the CDR3, is NAGVMQNPRHLVRRRGQEARLRCSPMKGHSHVYWYRQLPEEGLKFMVYLQKENIIDESGMPKERFSAEFPKEGPSILRIQQVVRGDSAAYFCASSPLTGVNTEAFFGQGTRLTVV.